This T cell receptor beta chain was sequenced for a study of blood T cells in healthy people across ages. Overall study results and limits: A roughly linear fall in TCR beta diversity per million T cells was seen with increasing age.

The use of a sample-barcoded 5' primer and a J-beta primer mix characterized a second PCR of roughly 6 to 11 cycles. TCRdb called the 5' RACE reads again in MiXCR, with one record for every CDR3 protein. The profile shows roughly 1,500,000 distinct CDR3 sequences, 42% of them singletons. About this clonotype: The antigen remains undetermined.

The material sequenced was blood. This TCR was sampled from a woman aged 18-29 years in good health.

CDR3: CASSLGLGPRSGELFF. In DNA form, the CDR3 reads TGTGCCAGCAGCTTAGGATTGGGACCGCGTAGCGGGGAGCTGTTTTTT. The J gene is TRBJ2-2, the V gene TRBV11-2; the D call may be TRBD1 or TRBD2 (5 bases each). There are 16 residues in the CDR3. CDR1 and CDR2 from the germline V gene are SGHAT and FQNNGV. The V end lost 1 base, the J end lost 7 bases, and 16 bases lay between the germline ends.